A selection of T cell receptor beta chains follows, all from one sample in a study of cytomegalovirus exposure and HLA in healthy donors. This table comes from immunoSEQ multiplex PCR, and its TCRdb copy is limited to in-frame clones, with some not included. Among some 70,000 clones listed, more than 75% were seen once. Sequenced sample: PBMCs. These receptors all stem from a young man in good health and CMV-seronegative. CDR3s include the opening cysteine and the closing phenylalanine or tryptophan. Fields, in order: J gene, V gene, CDR3 protein.

J gene: TRBJ1-5; V gene: TRBV28; CDR3 protein: CASSLNTINQPQHF
J gene: TRBJ2-7; V gene: TRBV7-2; CDR3 protein: CASSLVGTGSSYEQYF
J gene: TRBJ2-1; V gene: TRBV15; CDR3 protein: CATSREQSSYNEQFF
J gene: TRBJ1-3; V gene: TRBV4-1; CDR3 protein: CASSSSTRDNSGNTIYF
J gene: TRBJ2-5; V gene: TRBV10-2; CDR3 protein: CASSPWGQQETQYF
J gene: TRBJ2-2; V gene: TRBV5-1; CDR3 protein: CASSLAITGELFF
J gene: TRBJ1-2; V gene: TRBV5-4; CDR3 protein: CASSRGGNYGYTF
J gene: TRBJ2-4; V gene: TRBV7-2; CDR3 protein: CASSPPGGRAKNIQYF
J gene: TRBJ2-7; V gene: TRBV6-6; CDR3 protein: CASREGLAGSYEQYF
J gene: TRBJ2-7; V gene: TRBV15; CDR3 protein: CATSREAGGAYEQYF
J gene: TRBJ1-3; V gene: TRBV4-2; CDR3 protein: CASSQPLQASGNTIYF
J gene: TRBJ2-3; V gene: TRBV4-2; CDR3 protein: CASSRLAENTDTQYF
J gene: TRBJ2-3; V gene: TRBV9; CDR3 protein: CASSDRASDTQYF
J gene: TRBJ1-3; V gene: TRBV20-1; CDR3 protein: CSASRLDTIYF
J gene: TRBJ1-3; V gene: TRBV9; CDR3 protein: CASSVGGTDGNTIYF
J gene: TRBJ1-2; V gene: TRBV5-4; CDR3 protein: CASSSGTGGALNYGYTF
J gene: TRBJ2-3; V gene: TRBV7-2; CDR3 protein: CASSRTSERSDTQYF
J gene: TRBJ2-7; V gene: TRBV5-4; CDR3 protein: CASSANFYEQYF
J gene: TRBJ1-2; V gene: TRBV30; CDR3 protein: CAWSPPTGGAGYTF
J gene: TRBJ2-3; V gene: TRBV5-4; CDR3 protein: CASSLELASYTDTQYF
J gene: TRBJ1-3; V gene: TRBV30; CDR3 protein: CAWSVGPPGTGNTIYF
J gene: TRBJ2-3; V gene: TRBV28; CDR3 protein: CASSLATDTQYF
J gene: TRBJ2-3; V gene: TRBV30; CDR3 protein: CAWSKPGQGITDTQYF
J gene: TRBJ2-7; V gene: TRBV5-1; CDR3 protein: CASSRELTSGAYEQYF
J gene: TRBJ1-4; V gene: TRBV10-3; CDR3 protein: CAISAWTGEEKLFF
J gene: TRBJ1-1; V gene: TRBV7-2; CDR3 protein: CASSLVEGRRTEAFF
J gene: TRBJ2-1; V gene: TRBV4-2; CDR3 protein: CASSRLAGGDTEQFF
J gene: TRBJ1-2; V gene: TRBV9; CDR3 protein: CASSVRTAITTTFDPGYTF
J gene: TRBJ1-1; V gene: TRBV7-9; CDR3 protein: CASSFRRDSNTEAFF
J gene: TRBJ1-4; V gene: TRBV2; CDR3 protein: CASTRQGRGEKLFF
J gene: TRBJ1-1; V gene: TRBV2; CDR3 protein: CASSEEESRTEAFF
J gene: TRBJ1-1; V gene: TRBV7-9; CDR3 protein: CASSPRQGSNTEAFF
J gene: TRBJ1-2; V gene: TRBV5-4; CDR3 protein: CASRPDRDGYTF
J gene: TRBJ2-1; V gene: TRBV30; CDR3 protein: CAWRSSGVGEQFF
J gene: TRBJ2-7; V gene: TRBV7-2; CDR3 protein: CASSLLAHYEQYF
J gene: TRBJ1-5; V gene: TRBV7-8; CDR3 protein: CASSPDRYGGNQPQHF
J gene: TRBJ2-5; V gene: TRBV19; CDR3 protein: CASSFGETQYF
J gene: TRBJ2-7; V gene: TRBV15; CDR3 protein: CATSVGTSPEQYF
J gene: TRBJ2-5; V gene: TRBV25-1; CDR3 protein: CASSETTGPETQYF
J gene: TRBJ1-1; V gene: TRBV5-6; CDR3 protein: CASSLGSANTEAFF
J gene: TRBJ1-1; V gene: TRBV19; CDR3 protein: CASSVEARENTEAFF
J gene: TRBJ2-3; V gene: TRBV14; CDR3 protein: CASSRGTSGGDTQYF
J gene: .; V gene: TRBV5-6; CDR3 protein: CASSLVWDRGHEQYF
J gene: TRBJ1-3; V gene: TRBV6-5; CDR3 protein: CASRTLAGTGNTIYF
J gene: TRBJ2-5; V gene: TRBV5-1; CDR3 protein: CASSLSQGKETQYF
J gene: TRBJ1-3; V gene: TRBV5-1; CDR3 protein: CASSLTGAGNTIYF
J gene: TRBJ1-5; V gene: TRBV30; CDR3 protein: CAWSLGSSLGNQPQHF
J gene: TRBJ1-5; V gene: TRBV4-1; CDR3 protein: CASSQDIPGGAGQPQHF
J gene: TRBJ2-7; V gene: TRBV28; CDR3 protein: CASSLYGQGTYEQYF